This TCR beta chain derives from a study of blood T cell repertoires in COVID-19. Profiling relied on immunoSEQ multiplex PCR, and the TCRdb table lists in-frame clones only, not all of them. The table has about 90,000 clones, 91% seen once. V dropped 6 bases and J dropped 5 bases, with 19 bases sitting between them. The length of the CDR3 is 16 residues. Germline V gene sequence: CDR1 SGHAT, CDR2 FQNNGV. V is TRBV11-2 and J is TRBJ2-2, with D perhaps TRBD1 (6 bases). The TCR originated in a human donor with active COVID-19. The donor label of this sample is uncertain. Sequenced input: peripheral blood. The CDR3: CASRLLGTQGTGELFF. CDR3 DNA: TGTGCCAGCAGACTTCTCGGGACCCAGGGGACCGGGGAGCTGTTTTTT. Full variable domain (missing parts from reference TRBV11-2 and TRBJ2-2): EAGVAQSPRYKIIEKRQSVAFWCNPISGHATLYWYQQILGQGPKLLIQFQNNGVVDDSQLPKDRFSAERLKGVDSTLKIQPAKLEDSAVYLCASRLLGTQGTGELFFGEGSRLTVL.